This TCR beta chain originates from a study of T cell responses to AZD1222 COVID-19 vaccine. The CDR3 covers 16 residues. The table came from immunoSEQ multiplex PCR; TCRdb's copy has only in-frame clones and leaves some out. The data show some 130,000 clones, roughly 90% seen once. This sample comprised peripheral blood, obtained on day 0 of AZD1222 vaccination. The V gene is TRBV21-1, the J gene TRBJ1-1; the table assigns TRBD1, which was not confirmed against the DNA. TRBV21-1 is assigned pseudogene status. The TCR was taken from an adult in good health. CDR3 coding DNA: TGTGCCAGCAGCAAACGCCTTAAACAGCTTAACACTGAAGCTTTCTTT. Encoded protein: CASSKRLKQLNTEAFF.